A selection of T cell receptor beta chains follows, all from one sample in a study of human T cells and chemical hapten exposure. TCRdb redid the calling of the RACE reads with MiXCR, one entry per CDR3 protein. The sample consists of 45,000 to 70,000 distinct CDR3 sequences, about 9.3% of them appearing once. Here the sequenced sample was whole blood, taken in connection with sensitization to the hapten diphenylcyclopropenone (DPC). The receptor source for this set is a woman aged 35 to 49 with alopecia areata. Some clones in this sample may be carry-over from other donors' samples. Each CDR3 is given with its conserved first and last residue. Fields, in order: V gene, J gene, D gene, clone size, CDR3 protein, CDR3 DNA. D genes are given only for firm matches. Clone size is not always given. Where it is, it says once, few, many or a class for expanded clones.

>TRBV6-6|TRBJ2-7|TRBD1|many
CASSYAGGNYEQYF
TGTGCCAGCAGTTACGCAGGGGGCAACTACGAGCAGTACTTC
>TRBV14|TRBJ1-1|TRBD1|many
CASSLLGQGGAFF
TGTGCCAGCAGCCTCTTGGGACAGGGCGGAGCTTTCTTT
>TRBV2|TRBJ1-5|TRBD1|few
CASSELRTGGRSNQPQHF
TGTGCCAGCAGTGAGTTAAGGACAGGGGGTAGGAGCAATCAGCCCCAGCATTTT
>TRBV5-8|TRBJ1-3|-|few
CASSSTHRASSGNTIYF
TGTGCCAGCAGTTCCACCCACCGGGCCAGCTCTGGAAACACCATATATTTT
>TRBV4-1|TRBJ1-6|-|many
CASSQDIYGGVLATLHF
TGCGCCAGCAGCCAAGATATTTATGGTGGAGTTTTGGCGACCCTCCACTTT
>TRBV20-1|TRBJ2-5|-|many
CSATQETQYF
TGCAGTGCGACCCAAGAGACCCAGTACTTC
>TRBV28|TRBJ2-3|TRBD2|many
CASSFSGGASTDTQYF
TGTGCCAGCAGCTTCAGCGGGGGGGCTAGCACAGATACGCAGTATTTT
>TRBV28|TRBJ1-3|TRBD1|many
CASSLAGNRGAGNTIYF
TGTGCCAGCAGTTTAGCTGGAAACAGGGGAGCGGGAAACACCATATATTTT
>TRBV6-4|TRBJ2-2|-|many
CASSGSDTGELFF
TGTGCCAGCAGTGGGTCTGACACCGGGGAGCTGTTTTTT
>TRBV12-3/TRBV12-4|TRBJ1-3|-|many
CASSSDLAGNTIYF
TGTGCCAGCAGTTCGGACCTGGCTGGAAACACCATATATTTT
>TRBV5-1|TRBJ2-3|TRBD1|-
CASSLSTGTGTDTQYF
TGCGCCAGCAGCTTGTCCACCGGGACAGGGACAGATACGCAGTATTTT
>TRBV20-1|TRBJ2-3|-|many
CSARPPRGIGTDTQYF
TGCAGTGCTAGACCCCCGCGCGGGATCGGCACAGATACGCAGTATTTT
>TRBV5-6|TRBJ1-3|-|many
CASSSPVASSGNTIYF
TGTGCCAGCAGTTCACCGGTCGCTTCCTCTGGAAACACCATATATTTT
>TRBV9|TRBJ1-5|-|many
CASSVGSNQPQHF
TGTGCCAGCAGCGTCGGGAGCAATCAGCCCCAGCATTTT
>TRBV9|TRBJ2-7|-|-
CASSVDSSEQYF
TGTGCCAGCAGCGTAGATAGTAGCGAGCAGTACTTC
>TRBV18|TRBJ1-5|-|many
CASSTGGGTGNQPQHF
TGTGCCAGCTCTACGGGGGGAGGGACGGGCAATCAGCCCCAGCATTTT
>TRBV19|TRBJ2-1|TRBD1|few
CATETGTGINEQFF
TGTGCCACCGAAACCGGGACAGGGATCAATGAGCAGTTCTTC
>TRBV7-7|TRBJ2-7|-|few
CASSPPPVRDKSYEQYF
TGTGCCAGCAGCCCACCCCCTGTGCGGGACAAATCATACGAGCAGTACTTC
>TRBV4-1|TRBJ2-7|-|many
CASSQDPRVYEQYF
TGCGCCAGCAGCCAAGACCCACGCGTCTACGAGCAGTACTTC
>TRBV11-1|TRBJ1-1|-|-
CASNRPTNTEAFF
TGTGCCAGCAACCGACCGACGAACACTGAAGCTTTCTTT
>TRBV7-2|TRBJ2-3|-|many
CASSLVLNPTDTQYF
TGTGCCAGCAGCTTGGTTTTGAACCCCACAGATACGCAGTATTTT
>TRBV7-6|TRBJ1-1|TRBD1|many
CASSETGMRTEAFF
TGTGCCAGCAGCGAGACAGGGATGAGAACTGAAGCTTTCTTT
>TRBV28|TRBJ2-1|TRBD2|-
CASTFRLAGIGYNEQFF
TGTGCCAGCACCTTCAGACTAGCGGGTATTGGCTACAATGAGCAGTTCTTC
>TRBV7-9|TRBJ1-5|-|many
CASSDDRSGKPQHF
TGTGCCAGCAGCGACGACAGGTCTGGGAAGCCCCAGCATTTT
>TRBV2|TRBJ2-5|-|-
CASSGELETQYF
TGTGCCAGCAGTGGCGAGCTAGAGACCCAGTACTTC
>TRBV10-3|TRBJ1-1|-|many
CAISESTENTEAFF
TGTGCCATCAGTGAGTCAACAGAGAACACTGAAGCTTTCTTT
>TRBV19|TRBJ2-1|TRBD2|few
CASSGGRKQFF
TGTGCCAGTAGCGGGGGGAGGAAGCAGTTCTTC
>TRBV24-1|TRBJ1-3|-|many
CATSDPKTPGNTIYF
TGTGCCACCAGTGACCCTAAAACCCCTGGAAACACCATATATTTT
>TRBV18|TRBJ2-3|TRBD1|many
CASSPGQGRDTQYF
TGTGCCAGCTCACCTGGACAGGGCCGAGATACGCAGTATTTT
>TRBV4-1|TRBJ1-4|-|-
CASSPPREKLFF
TGCGCCAGCAGCCCCCCTAGGGAAAAACTGTTTTTT
>TRBV3-1|TRBJ1-1|-|many
CASSSPQRNTEAFF
TGTGCCAGCAGTTCCCCCCAGAGGAACACTGAAGCTTTCTTT
>TRBV7-8|TRBJ2-3|-|many
CASSLTYTDTQYF
TGTGCCAGCAGCCTGACTTACACAGATACGCAGTATTTT
>TRBV4-1|TRBJ1-4|-|many
CASSQVGVGDGKLFF
TGCGCCAGCAGCCAAGTTGGGGTAGGGGATGGAAAACTGTTTTTT
>TRBV6-2/TRBV6-3|TRBJ1-2|-|few
CASRRQGHFYGYTF
TGTGCCAGCAGACGCCAGGGACACTTCTATGGCTACACCTTC
>TRBV7-8|TRBJ1-2|-|-
CASSLAPTTTNYGYTF
TGTGCCAGCAGCTTAGCCCCTACGACGACTAACTATGGCTACACCTTC
>TRBV7-6|TRBJ2-1|TRBD2|-
CASSLWTSGGSYNEQFF
TGTGCCAGCAGCCTTTGGACTAGCGGGGGCTCCTACAATGAGCAGTTCTTC
>TRBV4-2|TRBJ2-1|TRBD2|-
CASSQDWSGLAEQFF
TGTGCCAGCAGCCAAGACTGGTCGGGACTAGCTGAGCAGTTCTTC
>TRBV5-1|TRBJ1-1|TRBD1|many
CASSAGTGGYEAFF
TGCGCCAGCAGCGCAGGGACAGGCGGGTACGAAGCTTTCTTT
>TRBV5-4|TRBJ1-1|-|many
CASSLNSAEAFF
TGTGCCAGCAGCTTGAATTCGGCTGAAGCTTTCTTT
>TRBV29-1|TRBJ2-2|-|many
CSVEDSGELFF
TGCAGCGTTGAAGATTCTGGGGAGCTGTTTTTT